This note documents a single TCR beta chain sequence. The sample is drawn from a study of blood T cell repertoires in COVID-19. Study summary: Sites across the United States, Italy and Spain contributed samples from acute and convalescent COVID-19. T cells, B-cell-depleted T cells, or PBMCs provided the cDNA or gDNA that served as material.

Per germline, CDR1 SGHDT and CDR2 YYEEEE. Trimming took off 1 base at V and 7 bases at J, with 14 bases between the two ends. CDR3 length equals 15 residues. Original processing notes: Quantification of nucleated cells was approximated via reference gene primer amplification. Here immunoSEQ multiplex PCR was the method, and the copy in TCRdb shows in-frame clones only, minus some. V, J and clone size are taken as reported in that table, and D and trimming were inferred from the DNA itself. The sample carries around 280,000 clones, 85% recorded once. This chain joins TRBV5-6 and TRBJ1-4; perhaps TRBD1 as D (5 bases). The specimen was peripheral blood. The sequence was obtained from a woman aged 50 to 60 with active or convalescent COVID-19. The CDR3 bases are TGTGCCAGCAGCTTGTCGGGGGTTCGGGGTGAAAAACTGTTTTTT. It yields the protein CASSLSGVRGEKLFF.